This T cell receptor (beta chain) emerged from a study of CD8+ T cells in alopecia areata (dated by TCRdb to 2016 to 2019). A note on the overall study: In both human patients and the C3H/HeJ mouse model, the study applied high-throughput TCRbeta sequencing to look at T cell clonal expansion in alopecia areata. Human TCRbeta sequencing covered scalp tissue and sorted CD4+ and CD8+ peripheral blood T cells from patchy and totalis/universalis alopecia areata patients and healthy controls. Scalp clonality was compared among normal scalp (n=4), patchy alopecia areata scalp (n=8), and alopecia totalis/universalis scalp (n=8). RNA was obtained with the PAXgene miRNA kit for fixed scalp, the miRNeasy kit for PBMCs, and the RNeasy kit for mouse skin. TCRbeta CDR3 regions were amplified by immunoSEQ multiplex PCR using 35 Vbeta forward and 13 Jbeta reverse primers. Overall results and qualifications from the work: Unlike mouse skin, which is dominated by gammadelta T cells, normal human skin has resident alphabeta T cells that are also sequenced, and this complicates analysis of the scalp TCR repertoire. Shared TCR sequences between patients were less evident than in mice, which may be partly attributable to HLA diversity in the patient population. Higher clonality and more expanded CD8+ clones were observed in lesional scalp than in normal scalp, particularly in alopecia totalis/universalis, a finding suggestive of antigenic drive.

Comment on this clone: Its antigen is still unknown. No per-base quality is available; no much larger clone lies one base away.

PBMCs were separated by density centrifugation and stained for CD3, CD4 and CD8, after which CD4+ and CD8+ T cells were sorted on a FACSAria. Scalp biopsies and blood samples were provided by unaffected controls. The library was prepared using the immunoSEQ multiplex PCR assay. To provide template for TCR sequencing, every sample had RNA extracted and reverse transcribed into cDNA. First-strand cDNA was synthesized with SuperScript III using a 2:1 mix of oligo-dT and random hexamers. A synthetic immune receptor repertoire was used to measure amplification bias, and any remaining bias was corrected computationally. Per the source publication's procedure: Raw reads were preprocessed to remove errors, and CDR3 was defined by IMGT conventions from the conserved cysteine to phenylalanine. Clonality was computed as 1 minus the Shannon entropy, with the entropy normalized by log2 of the number of productive unique TCRs. Whether each scalp clone was CD4 or CD8 was inferred by checking scalp TCRbeta sequences against the CD4 and CD8 repertoires from sorted blood. The table comes from immuneACCESS by way of TCRdb, which keeps in-frame sequences with V and J called. Part of the clones is missing from these tables; in studies checked, under half for an unresolved V gene and the rest for unknown reasons. The V and J calls and clone size come from that table; D and trimming were worked out from the DNA. In this sample the table shows 150,000 to 200,000 clones, 55% of which occur a single time. The ten largest clonotypes hold less than 5% of the sample.

The germline V gene specifies SQVTM as CDR1 and ANQGSEA as CDR2. The germline V and J ends show losses of 0 bases and 3 bases respectively, and no gene match explains 16 bases of the junction. From the cysteine up to the phenylalanine, the CDR3 has a length of 18 residues. The DNA shown is the 54-base CDR3, in frame from base 1. This chain joins TRBV29-1 to TRBJ2-7; 8 of the junction bases match TRBD2. The receptor's source is a human donor in good health. Sequencing was performed on CD4+ T cells sorted from blood. The sequenced DNA is TGCAGCGTTGAAGAAGATTCCGTAGCGGGGTGGGGGTACTACGAGCAGTACTTC. Translated, this gives CSVEEDSVAGWGYYEQYF.